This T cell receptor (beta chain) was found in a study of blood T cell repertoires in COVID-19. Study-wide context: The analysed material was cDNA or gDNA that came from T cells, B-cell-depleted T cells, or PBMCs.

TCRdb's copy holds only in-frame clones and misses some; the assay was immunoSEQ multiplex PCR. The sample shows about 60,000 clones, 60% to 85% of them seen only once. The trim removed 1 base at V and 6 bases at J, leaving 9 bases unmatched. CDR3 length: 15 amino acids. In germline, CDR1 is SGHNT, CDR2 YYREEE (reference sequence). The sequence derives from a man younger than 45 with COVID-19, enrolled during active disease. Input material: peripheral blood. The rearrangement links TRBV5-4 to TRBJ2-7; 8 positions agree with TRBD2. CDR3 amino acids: CASSLYRTAGAEQYF. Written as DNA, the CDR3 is TGTGCCAGCAGCTTGTACCGGACAGCGGGAGCCGAGCAGTACTTC.